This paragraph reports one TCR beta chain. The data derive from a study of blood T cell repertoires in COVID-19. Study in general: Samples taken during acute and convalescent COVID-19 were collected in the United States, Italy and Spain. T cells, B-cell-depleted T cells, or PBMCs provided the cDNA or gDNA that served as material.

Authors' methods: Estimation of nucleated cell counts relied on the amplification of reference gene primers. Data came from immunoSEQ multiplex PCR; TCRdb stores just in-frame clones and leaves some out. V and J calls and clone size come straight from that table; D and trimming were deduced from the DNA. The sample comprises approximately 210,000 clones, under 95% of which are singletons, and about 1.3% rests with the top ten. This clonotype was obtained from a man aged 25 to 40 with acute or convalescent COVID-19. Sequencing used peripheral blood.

CDR3 protein: CASMGGGETQYF. DNA of the CDR3: TGTGCCAGCATGGGGGGTGGGGAGACCCAGTACTTC. The rearrangement links TRBV28 to TRBJ2-5, with D tentatively TRBD2 (6 bases). The CDR3 spans 12 residues. Trimming removed 7 bases at V and 5 bases at J, with 11 bases between. Germline values: CDR1 MDHEN, CDR2 SYDVKM.